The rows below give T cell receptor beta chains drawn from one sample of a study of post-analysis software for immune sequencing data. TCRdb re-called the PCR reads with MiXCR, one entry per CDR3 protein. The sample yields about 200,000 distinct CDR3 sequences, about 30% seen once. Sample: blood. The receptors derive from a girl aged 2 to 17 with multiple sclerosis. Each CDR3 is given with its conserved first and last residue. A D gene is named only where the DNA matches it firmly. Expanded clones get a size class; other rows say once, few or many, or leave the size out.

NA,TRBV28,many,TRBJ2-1,TGTGCCAGCGGGGGGAGCTCCTACAATGAGCAGTTCTTC,CASGGSSYNEQFF
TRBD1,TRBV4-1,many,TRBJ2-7,TGCGCCAGCAGCCCCTGGGGACAGGGGTCTTACGAGCAGTACTTC,CASSPWGQGSYEQYF
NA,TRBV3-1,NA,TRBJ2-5,TGTGCCAGCAGCCAAGATAGGCCGGGACTGAGAGTGGAGGAGCAGTACTTC,CASSQDRPGLRVEEQYF
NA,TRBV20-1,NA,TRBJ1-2,TGCAGTGCTAGAGGAGTGGCAGGCGCGCGATTAGATGGCTACACCTTC,CSARGVAGARLDGYTF
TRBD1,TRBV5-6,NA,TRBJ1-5,TGTGCCAGCAGCTTGGGACAGGGTTCCTTTCAGCCCCAGCATTTT,CASSLGQGSFQPQHF
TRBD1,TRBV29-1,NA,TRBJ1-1,TGCAGCGTTCTTAGAAGGACAGGGGAGAACACTGAAGCTTTCTTT,CSVLRRTGENTEAFF
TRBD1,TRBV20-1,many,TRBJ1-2,TGCAGTGCTCCAAATACAGGGGGCAATGGCTACACCTTC,CSAPNTGGNGYTF
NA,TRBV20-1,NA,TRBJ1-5,TGCAGTGCTATCTCCTATAGCAATCAGCCCCAGCATTTT,CSAISYSNQPQHF
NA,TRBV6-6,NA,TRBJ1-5,TGTGCCAGCAGTGACCTCGACGGAATTAGCAATCAGCCCCAGCATTTT,CASSDLDGISNQPQHF
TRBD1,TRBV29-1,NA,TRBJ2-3,TGCAGCGGGGACAGGGGGTACGATACGCAGTATTTT,CSGDRGYDTQYF
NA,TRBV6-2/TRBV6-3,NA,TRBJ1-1,TGTGCCAGCAGCCACCTCGACAGTGAAGCTTTCTTT,CASSHLDSEAFF
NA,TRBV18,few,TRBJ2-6,TGTGCCAGCTCACCAGGGTTTGGGGCCAACGTCCTGACTTTC,CASSPGFGANVLTF
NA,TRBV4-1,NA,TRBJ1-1,TGCGCCAGCAGCCAAGCATTCCCCGACAGAGTGAACACTGAAGCTTTCTTT,CASSQAFPDRVNTEAFF
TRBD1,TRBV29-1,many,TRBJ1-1,TGCAGCGTCGCCGACAGGGGTGAAGCTTTCTTT,CSVADRGEAFF
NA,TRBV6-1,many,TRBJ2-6,TGTGCCAGCAGTGACTCTGGGGCCAACGTCCTGACTTTC,CASSDSGANVLTF
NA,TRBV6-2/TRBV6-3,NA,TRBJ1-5,TGTGCCAGCAGTCGGACGCACAGTCCAAAGAGCAATCAGCCCCAGCATTTT,CASSRTHSPKSNQPQHF
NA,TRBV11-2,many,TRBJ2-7,TGTGCCAGCAGCCAGGAGGGGGGCGCTTTTAACGAGCAGTACTTC,CASSQEGGAFNEQYF
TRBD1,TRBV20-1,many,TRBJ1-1,TGCAGTGCTAGAGATGAGACAGGGAGCAATGAAGCTTTCTTT,CSARDETGSNEAFF
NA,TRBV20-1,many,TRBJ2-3,TGCAGTGCTAGTATCGATGCCCGTGATACGCAGTATTTT,CSASIDARDTQYF
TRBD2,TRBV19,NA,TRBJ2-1,TGTGCCAGTAGTATAGGGACTAGCGGGGGGTCCTACAATGAGCAGTTCTTC,CASSIGTSGGSYNEQFF
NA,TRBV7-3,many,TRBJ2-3,TGTGCCAGCAGCCTCACAGGTTACTTCACAGATACGCAGTATTTT,CASSLTGYFTDTQYF
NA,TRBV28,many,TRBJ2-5,TGTGCCAGCAGTCCCCAGGTTGTAGAGCAGTACTTC,CASSPQVVEQYF
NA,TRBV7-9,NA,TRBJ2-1,TGTGCCAGCAGCTTTCCCCGGGGCGGGAATGCCAACAATGAGCAGTTCTTC,CASSFPRGGNANNEQFF
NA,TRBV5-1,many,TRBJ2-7,TGCGCCAGCAGCTTCCCTGGCTACGAGCAGTACTTC,CASSFPGYEQYF
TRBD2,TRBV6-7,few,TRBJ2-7,TGTGCCAGCAGTTACTCGAAAAGGGCGCGGGGGGAGCAGTACTTC,CASSYSKRARGEQYF
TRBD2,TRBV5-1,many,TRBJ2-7,TGCGCCAGCAGCCCTGGGACTAGCGACTCCTACGAGCAGTACTTC,CASSPGTSDSYEQYF
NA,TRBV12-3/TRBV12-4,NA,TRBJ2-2,TGTGCCAGCAGTTTATACGGGACGAACACCGGGGAGCTGTTTTTT,CASSLYGTNTGELFF
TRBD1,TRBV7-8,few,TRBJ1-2,TGTGCCAGCAGCTTAGACGACAGGGTCTACTATGGCTACACCTTC,CASSLDDRVYYGYTF